This T cell receptor (beta chain) was profiled in a study of blood T cell repertoires in COVID-19 (dated by TCRdb to about 2020). A note on the overall study: The collaborator samples originated in the United States, Italy and Spain and spanned the acute and convalescent phases of COVID-19. The prospective study material was composed of cDNA or gDNA derived from T cells, B-cell-depleted T cells, or PBMCs. Subjects who had been exposed to COVID-19, were actively infected with it, or had recovered from it provided the deeply sampled blood TCRbeta repertoires that made up the dataset. The repertoires were released in a freely available public database meant as a resource for research on the immune response to SARS-CoV-2. Samples were obtained from the ongoing ImmuneRACE study (first 160 participants) and from some 1,300 subjects provided by 6 global collaborators. Nearly every sample came with metadata listing a de-identified subject ID, COVID-19 status, age in years and sex. Where HLA class I and class II types were available, the types were taken from metadata supplied by the sample provider, not from assay-based typing. On the study overall, not on this receptor specifically: Clinical and demographic metadata were provided uncurated, with the amount varying by source and participant.

The immunoSEQ Assay, a bias-controlled multiplex PCR, was used to amplify TCRbeta CDR3 regions from genomic DNA. On the authors' methods: The number of nucleated cells in each sample was estimated by amplification of reference gene primers within the assay. To quantify the absolute abundance of each unique TCRbeta CDR3 rearrangement, sequence reads were collapsed and filtered. For each sample, productive Simpson clonality was calculated as the square root of Simpson's diversity index across productive rearrangements. TCRdb's version of the immuneACCESS table is confined to in-frame rearrangements and falls short of the full clone set. An unresolved V gene accounts for under half of the shortfall where checked; the remainder is of unknown origin. V, J and clone size derive from that table, while D and trimming were established from the DNA sequence. In this sample the table shows under 350,000 clones, around 89% of which occur a single time. The ten largest account for about 4.6% of the sample.

The collaborating institutions used their own protocols to collect whole blood in K2EDTA tubes. Collaborator samples were shipped for TCRbeta analysis as frozen whole blood, isolated PBMCs, or DNA extracted from either sample type. The CDR3 has 17 amino acids, counting the end cysteine and phenylalanine. Solely the CDR3 DNA is kept, with 51 bases framed from the first base. At the junction V is shortened by 1 base and J by 5 bases; bases outside the gene matches: 11. CDR1 and CDR2 are read off the germline V gene as MGHRA and YSYEKL. A single count supports this clone. What antigen it recognizes has not been identified. There are no base qualities to consult, and no much larger clone falls within one base.

Sequenced: peripheral blood. The chain is encoded by TRBV4-1 joined to TRBJ2-3; TRBD1 fits 8 bases in the junction. The sequence came from a man aged 35-49 years with acute or convalescent COVID-19. The CDR3 is CASSQVPGQAGVDTQYF. The DNA sequence is given as TGCGCCAGCAGCCAAGTACCGGGACAGGCAGGAGTAGATACGCAGTATTTT.